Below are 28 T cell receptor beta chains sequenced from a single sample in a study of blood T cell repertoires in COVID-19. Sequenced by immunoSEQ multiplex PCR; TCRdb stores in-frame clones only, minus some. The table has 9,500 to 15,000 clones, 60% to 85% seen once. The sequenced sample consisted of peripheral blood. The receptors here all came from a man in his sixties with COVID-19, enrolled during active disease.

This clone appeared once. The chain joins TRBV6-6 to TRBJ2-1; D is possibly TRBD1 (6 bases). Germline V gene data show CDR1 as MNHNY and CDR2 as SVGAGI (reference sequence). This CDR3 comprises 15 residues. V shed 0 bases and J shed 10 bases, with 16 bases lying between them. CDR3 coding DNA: TGTGCCAGCAGTTACTCGTCCCCCCAGGGGCACGAGCAGTTCTTC. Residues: CASSYSSPQGHEQFF.

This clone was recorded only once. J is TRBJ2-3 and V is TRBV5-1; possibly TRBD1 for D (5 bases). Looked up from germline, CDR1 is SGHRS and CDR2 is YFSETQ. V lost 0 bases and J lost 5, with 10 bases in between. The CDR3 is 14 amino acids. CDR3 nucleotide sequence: TGCGCCAGCAGCTTGGCAGGGTATAGAGATACGCAGTATTTT. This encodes CASSLAGYRDTQYF.

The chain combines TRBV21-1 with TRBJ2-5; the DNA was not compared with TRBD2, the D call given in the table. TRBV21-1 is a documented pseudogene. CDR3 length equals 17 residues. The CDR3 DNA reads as TGTGCCAGCAGCATTGTCCCGGGACTAGCGAGGGGGGAGACCCAGTACTTC. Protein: CASSIVPGLARGETQYF.

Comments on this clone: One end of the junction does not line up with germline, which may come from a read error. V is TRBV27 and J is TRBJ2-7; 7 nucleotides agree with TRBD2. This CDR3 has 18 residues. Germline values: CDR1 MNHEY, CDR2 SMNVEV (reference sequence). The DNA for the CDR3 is TGTACCAGCAGTTTATCGCGGGGCGGGGGACCCTCCCTAGGCGAGCAGTACTTC. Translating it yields CTSSLSRGGGPSLGEQYF.

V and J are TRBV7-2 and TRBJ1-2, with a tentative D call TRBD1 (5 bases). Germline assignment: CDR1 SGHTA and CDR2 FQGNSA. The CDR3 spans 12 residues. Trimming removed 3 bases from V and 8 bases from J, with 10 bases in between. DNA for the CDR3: TGTGCCAGCAGCTTGACAGAGCAAGGCTACACCTTC. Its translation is CASSLTEQGYTF.

CDR3 coding DNA: TGTGCCAGCAGCTACAAGGCTTGGGCTAGCGGGGGGTATACGCAGTATTTT. It encodes CASSYKAWASGGYTQYF. The chain employs TRBV7-2 and TRBJ2-3, with TRBD2 identical over 11 bases. CDR1 is SGHTA and CDR2 is FQGNSA in the germline V gene. CDR3 length equals 17 residues. The V and J ends lost 4 bases and 7 bases, in that order; junction bases with no gene match: 13.

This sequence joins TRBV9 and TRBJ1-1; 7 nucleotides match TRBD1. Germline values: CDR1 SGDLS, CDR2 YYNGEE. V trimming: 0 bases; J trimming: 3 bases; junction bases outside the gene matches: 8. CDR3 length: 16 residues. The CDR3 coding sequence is TGTGCCAGCAGCGTAGGACAGGGAGTTTGGGACACTGAAGCTTTCTTT. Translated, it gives CASSVGQGVWDTEAFF.

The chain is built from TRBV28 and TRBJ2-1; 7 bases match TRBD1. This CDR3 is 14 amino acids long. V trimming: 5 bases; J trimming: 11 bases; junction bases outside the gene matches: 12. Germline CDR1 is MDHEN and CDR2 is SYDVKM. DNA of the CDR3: TGTGCCAGCAGTCCCGCCGGACAGGAGAAAAAGCAGTTCTTC. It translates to CASSPAGQEKKQFF. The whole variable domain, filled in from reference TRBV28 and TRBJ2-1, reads DVKVTQSSRYLVKRTGEKVFLECVQDMDHENMFWYRQDPGLGLRLIYFSYDVKMKEKGDIPEGYSVSREKKERFSLILESASTNQTSMYLCASSPAGQEKKQFFGPGTRLTVL.

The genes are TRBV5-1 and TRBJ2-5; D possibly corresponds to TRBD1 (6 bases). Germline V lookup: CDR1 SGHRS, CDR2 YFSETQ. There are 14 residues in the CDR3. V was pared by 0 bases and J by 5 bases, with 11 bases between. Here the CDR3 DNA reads TGCGCCAGCAGCTTGGGTTTGAGGGGGGAGACCCAGTACTTC. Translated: CASSLGLRGETQYF.

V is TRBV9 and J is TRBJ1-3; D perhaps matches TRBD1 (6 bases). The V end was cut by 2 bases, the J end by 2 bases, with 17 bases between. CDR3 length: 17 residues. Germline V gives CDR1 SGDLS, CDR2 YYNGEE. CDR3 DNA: TGTGCCAGCAGCGTTCAGGGGAGTGGGTCAGCTGGAAACACCATATATTTT. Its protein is CASSVQGSGSAGNTIYF.

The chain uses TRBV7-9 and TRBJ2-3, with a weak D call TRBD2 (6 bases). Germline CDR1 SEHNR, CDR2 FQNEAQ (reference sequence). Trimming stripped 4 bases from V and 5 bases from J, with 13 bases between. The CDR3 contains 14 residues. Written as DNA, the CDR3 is TGTGCCAGCAGCTCGAGGGAGGCTTTAGATACGCAGTATTTT. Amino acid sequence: CASSSREALDTQYF.

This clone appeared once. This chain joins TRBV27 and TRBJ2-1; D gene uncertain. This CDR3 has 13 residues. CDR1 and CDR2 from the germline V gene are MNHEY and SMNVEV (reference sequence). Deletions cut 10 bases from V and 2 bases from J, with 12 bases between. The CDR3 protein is CANSYIPYNEQFF. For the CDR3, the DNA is TGTGCCAACAGCTATATTCCCTACAATGAGCAGTTCTTC.

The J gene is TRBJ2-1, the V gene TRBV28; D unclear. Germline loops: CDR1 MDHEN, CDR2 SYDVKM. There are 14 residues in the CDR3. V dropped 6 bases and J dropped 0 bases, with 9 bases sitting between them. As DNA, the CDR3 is TGTGCCAGCAGAACGGTCCTCTCCTACAATGAGCAGTTCTTC. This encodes CASRTVLSYNEQFF.

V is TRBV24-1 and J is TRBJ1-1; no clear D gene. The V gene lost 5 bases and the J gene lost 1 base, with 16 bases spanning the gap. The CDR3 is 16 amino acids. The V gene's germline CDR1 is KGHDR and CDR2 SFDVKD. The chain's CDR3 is CATSGQEVDGNTEAFF. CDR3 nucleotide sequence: TGTGCCACCAGTGGTCAGGAGGTGGACGGGAACACTGAAGCTTTCTTT.

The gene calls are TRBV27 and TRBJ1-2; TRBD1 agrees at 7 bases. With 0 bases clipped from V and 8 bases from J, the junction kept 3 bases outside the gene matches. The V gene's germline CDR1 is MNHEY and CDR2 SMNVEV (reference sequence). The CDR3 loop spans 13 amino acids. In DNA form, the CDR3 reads TGTGCCAGCAGTTTATCGGGGGACAGCGGCTACACCTTC. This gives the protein CASSLSGDSGYTF.

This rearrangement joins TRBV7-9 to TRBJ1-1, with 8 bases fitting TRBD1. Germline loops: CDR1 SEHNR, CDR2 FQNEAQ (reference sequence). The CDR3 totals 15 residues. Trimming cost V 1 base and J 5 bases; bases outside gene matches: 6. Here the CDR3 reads CASSLGGQGRTEAFF. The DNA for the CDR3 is TGTGCCAGCAGCTTAGGAGGACAGGGAAGGACTGAAGCTTTCTTT.

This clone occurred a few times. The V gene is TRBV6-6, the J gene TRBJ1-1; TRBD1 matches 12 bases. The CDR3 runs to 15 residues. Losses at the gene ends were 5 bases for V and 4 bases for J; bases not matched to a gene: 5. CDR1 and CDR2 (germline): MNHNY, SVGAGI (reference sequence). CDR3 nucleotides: TGTGCCAGCAGTCATACGGGACAGGGGGCCACTGAAGCTTTCTTT. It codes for CASSHTGQGATEAFF.

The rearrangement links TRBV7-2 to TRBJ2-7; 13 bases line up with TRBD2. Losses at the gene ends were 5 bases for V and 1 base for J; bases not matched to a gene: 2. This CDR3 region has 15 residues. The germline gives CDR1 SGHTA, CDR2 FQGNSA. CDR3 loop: CASSEGLAGSYEQYV. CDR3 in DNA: TGTGCCAGCAGCGAGGGACTAGCGGGATCCTACGAGCAGTACGTC.

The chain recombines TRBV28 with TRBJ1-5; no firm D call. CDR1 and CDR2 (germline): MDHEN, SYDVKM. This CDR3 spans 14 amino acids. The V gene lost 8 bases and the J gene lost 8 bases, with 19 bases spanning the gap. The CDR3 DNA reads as TGTGCCAGCTCACCCGGGATTGGCGGAGAGCCCCAGCATTTT. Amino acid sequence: CASSPGIGGEPQHF.

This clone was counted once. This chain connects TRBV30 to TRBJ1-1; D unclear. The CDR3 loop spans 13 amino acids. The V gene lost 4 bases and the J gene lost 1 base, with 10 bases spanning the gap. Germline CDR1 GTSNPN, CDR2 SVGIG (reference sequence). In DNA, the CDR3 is TGTGCCTGGACTCCACATTCGAACACTGAAGCTTTCTTT. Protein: CAWTPHSNTEAFF.

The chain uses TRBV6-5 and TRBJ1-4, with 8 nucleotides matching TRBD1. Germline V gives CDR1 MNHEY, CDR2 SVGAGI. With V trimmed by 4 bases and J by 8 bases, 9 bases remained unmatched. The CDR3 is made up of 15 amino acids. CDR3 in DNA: TGTGCCAGCAGTTTCACAGGGGGAATGGGGGAAAAACTGTTTTTT. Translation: CASSFTGGMGEKLFF.

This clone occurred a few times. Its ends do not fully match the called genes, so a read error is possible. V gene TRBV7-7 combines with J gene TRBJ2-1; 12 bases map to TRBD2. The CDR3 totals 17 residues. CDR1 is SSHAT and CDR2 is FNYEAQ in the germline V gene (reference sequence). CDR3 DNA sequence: TGTGCTAGCAGCTTAAACCCTAGCGGGAGGGCCTACAATGAGCAGTTCTTC. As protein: CASSLNPSGRAYNEQFF.

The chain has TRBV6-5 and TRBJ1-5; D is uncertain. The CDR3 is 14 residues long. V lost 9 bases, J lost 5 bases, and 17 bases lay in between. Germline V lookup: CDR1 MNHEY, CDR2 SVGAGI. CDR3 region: CASKLNWRDQPQHF. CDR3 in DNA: TGTGCCAGTAAATTAAACTGGCGGGATCAGCCCCAGCATTTT.

The CDR3 loop reads CASSYRQGVGQPQHF. The DNA of the CDR3 is TGTGCCAGCAGTTACCGACAGGGGGTAGGTCAGCCCCAGCATTTT. The chain recombines TRBV6-2 or TRBV6-3 with TRBJ1-5; 9 bases map to TRBD1. V lost 2 bases, J lost 6 bases, and 5 bases stayed unmatched. Germline CDR1 reads MNHEY; CDR2 reads SVGEGT. CDR3 length: 15 amino acids.

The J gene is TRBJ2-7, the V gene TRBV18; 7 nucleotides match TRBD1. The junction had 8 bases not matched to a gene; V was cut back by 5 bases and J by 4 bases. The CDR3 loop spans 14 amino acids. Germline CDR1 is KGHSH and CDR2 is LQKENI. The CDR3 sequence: CASSLQGKGYEQYF. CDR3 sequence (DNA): TGTGCCAGCTCATTACAGGGGAAGGGATACGAGCAGTACTTC.

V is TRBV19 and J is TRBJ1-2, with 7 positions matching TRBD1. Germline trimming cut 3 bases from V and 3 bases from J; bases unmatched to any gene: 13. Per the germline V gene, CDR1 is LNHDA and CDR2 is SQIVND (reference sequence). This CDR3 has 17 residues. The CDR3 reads CASSMGLQGTHDYGYTF. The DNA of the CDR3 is TGTGCCAGTAGTATGGGTCTACAGGGGACCCACGACTATGGCTACACCTTC.

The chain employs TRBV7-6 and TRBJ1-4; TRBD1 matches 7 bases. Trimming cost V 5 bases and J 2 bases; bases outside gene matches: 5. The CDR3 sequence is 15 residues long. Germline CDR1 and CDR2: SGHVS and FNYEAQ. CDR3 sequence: CASSPDRATNEKLFF. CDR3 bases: TGTGCCAGCAGCCCTGACAGGGCCACTAATGAAAAACTGTTTTTT.

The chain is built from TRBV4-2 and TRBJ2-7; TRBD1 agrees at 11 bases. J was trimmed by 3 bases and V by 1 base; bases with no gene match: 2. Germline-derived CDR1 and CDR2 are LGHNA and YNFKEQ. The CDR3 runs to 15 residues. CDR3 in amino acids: CASSQGGTGGYEQYF. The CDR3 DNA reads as TGTGCCAGCAGCCAAGGCGGGACAGGGGGCTACGAGCAGTACTTC.